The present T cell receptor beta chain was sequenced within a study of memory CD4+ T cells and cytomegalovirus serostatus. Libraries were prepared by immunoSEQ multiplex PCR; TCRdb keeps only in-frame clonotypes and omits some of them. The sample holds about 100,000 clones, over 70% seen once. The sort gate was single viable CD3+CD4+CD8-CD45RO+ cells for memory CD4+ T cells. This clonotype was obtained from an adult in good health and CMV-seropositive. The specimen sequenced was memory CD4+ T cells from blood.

CDR3 coding DNA: TGTGCCAGCAGTACTAGCGGGGACTACAATGAGCAGTTCTTC. It encodes CASSTSGDYNEQFF. This chain uses TRBV7-3 with TRBJ2-1; 10 nucleotides match TRBD2. Losses at the gene ends were 6 bases for V and 3 bases for J; bases not matched to a gene: 2. The germline CDR1 and CDR2 sequences are SGHTA and FQGTGA. The CDR3 is 14 amino acids.